What follows are 24 T cell receptor beta chains derived from one specimen sequenced in a study of T-cell reconstitution after alpha-beta-depleted transplantation in children. Unique molecular identifiers were incorporated when the TCRbeta library was constructed. MiXCR, run by TCRdb on the PCR reads, gives a single entry per CDR3 protein. Among over 450,000 distinct CDR3 sequences listed, 8% to 11% were seen once. Sequencing was performed on PBMCs, taken before TCRalphabeta/CD19-depleted stem cell transplant. Receptors originate from a child younger than 10 with inherited bone marrow failure, due to receive a stem cell transplant.

This clonotype came up many times. The V and J genes are TRBV6-6 and TRBJ1-1, with D possibly being TRBD1 (5 bases). Trimming left V 5 bases short and J 0 bases short, with 10 bases between. The CDR3 spans 14 residues. In germline, CDR1 is MNHNY, CDR2 SVGAGI (reference sequence). The CDR3 DNA follows: TGTGCCAGCAGTCAGGGACGGCTGAACACTGAAGCTTTCTTT. Translated: CASSQGRLNTEAFF.

This clonotype was found many times. The chain carries TRBV20-1 and TRBJ2-2; a possible D gene is TRBD2 (5 bases). CDR3 length: 12 residues. Trimming cost V 4 bases and J 3 bases, with 6 bases left between them. CDR1 and CDR2 from the germline V gene are DFQATT and SNEGSKA (reference sequence). CDR3 loop: CSAKDYTGELFF. CDR3 sequence (DNA): TGCAGTGCTAAGGACTACACCGGGGAGCTGTTTTTT.

Ten or more counts support this clonotype. The gene calls are TRBV4-3 and TRBJ1-5, with unresolved D. Germline assignment: CDR1 LGHNA and CDR2 YSLEER. The ends were cut back, 0 bases at V and 6 bases at J, with 9 bases in the middle. The length of the CDR3 is 14 residues. The DNA of the CDR3 is TGCGCCAGCAGCCAAGAGCGGTTCGCTCAGCCCCAGCATTTT. As protein: CASSQERFAQPQHF.

This clonotype was counted a few times. The CDR3 loop reads CATSRESYNEQFF. The CDR3 DNA is TGTGCCACCAGTCGGGAGAGCTACAATGAGCAGTTCTTC. The chain carries TRBV15 and TRBJ2-1, with D maybe TRBD2 (6 bases). The CDR3 runs to 13 residues. V was shortened by 6 bases and J by 3 bases, with 9 bases between the two germline ends. Germline CDR1 reads LNHNV; CDR2 reads YYDKDF (reference sequence). The full variable domain, rest sourced from reference TRBV15 and TRBJ2-1, is DAMVIQNPRYQVTQFGKPVTLSCSQTLNHNVMYWYQQKSSQAPKLLFHYYDKDFNNEADTPDNFQSRRPNTSFCFLDIRSPGLGDTAMYLCATSRESYNEQFFGPGTRLTVL.

The J gene is TRBJ2-3, the V gene TRBV10-3; 13 bases line up with TRBD2. CDR3 size: 16 residues. V was clipped by 0 bases and J by 5 bases; unmatched bases: 2. Germline assignment: CDR1 ENHRY and CDR2 SYGVKD. The CDR3 here is CAISESTSGRGDTQYF. For the CDR3, the DNA is TGTGCCATCAGTGAGTCAACTAGCGGGAGGGGAGATACGCAGTATTTT.

This clonotype appeared a few times. J is TRBJ2-1 and V is TRBV6-5, with 7 bases lining up with TRBD2. The CDR3 is 14 amino acids. Per germline, CDR1 MNHEY and CDR2 SVGAGI. V trimming: 4 bases; J trimming: 8 bases; junction bases outside the gene matches: 8. CDR3 nucleotide sequence: TGTGCCAGCAGTTCACTAGCGCCTGCGGATGAGCAGTTCTTC. Its protein product is CASSSLAPADEQFF.

This clonotype was recorded many times. V is TRBV20-1 and J is TRBJ2-1; 12 nucleotides agree with TRBD2. The CDR3 totals 19 residues. Germline values: CDR1 DFQATT, CDR2 SNEGSKA (reference sequence). The V gene end was trimmed by 5 bases and the J gene end by 1 base; junction bases not matched to a gene: 15. CDR3 protein: CSALHLAGGPLGSYNEQFF. The CDR3 DNA is TGCAGTGCTCTCCACCTAGCGGGAGGGCCTTTAGGGTCCTACAATGAGCAGTTCTTC.

This clonotype appeared many times. The chain joins TRBV7-9 to TRBJ2-3, with D perhaps being TRBD1 or TRBD2 (5 bases each). CDR1 SEHNR and CDR2 FQNEAQ come from the germline V gene (reference sequence). This CDR3 region has 16 residues. V lost 5 bases, J lost 2 bases, and 17 bases lay in between. CDR3 DNA: TGTGCCAGCAGCCCCAGGGAGCGGCTTCCCACAGATACGCAGTATTTT. This gives the protein CASSPRERLPTDTQYF.

This clonotype has ten or more counts. The rearrangement joins TRBV5-1 to TRBJ2-1; 7 bases agree with TRBD2. The V gene's germline CDR1 is SGHRS and CDR2 YFSETQ. The CDR3 is 13 residues long. The trim removed 7 bases at V and 4 bases at J, leaving 5 bases unmatched. The CDR3 loop reads CASSGGIYNEQFF. The CDR3 DNA follows: TGCGCCAGCTCCGGGGGGATATACAATGAGCAGTTCTTC.

This clonotype was counted a few times. The chain recombines TRBV7-9 with TRBJ2-7, with D perhaps TRBD1 (6 bases). Germline V CDR1 and CDR2: SEHNR, FQNEAQ (reference sequence). V lost 6 bases, J lost 3 bases, and 15 bases lay in between. This CDR3 spans 14 amino acids. CDR3 nucleotide sequence: TGTGCCAGCAGTTTTCCGGGACAAGACTACGAGCAGTACTTC. Translating gives CASSFPGQDYEQYF. Using reference TRBV7-9 and TRBJ2-7 for the parts outside the CDR3, the full variable domain is DTGVSQNPRHKITKRGQNVTFRCDPISEHNRLYWYRQTLGQGPEFLTYFQNEAQLEKSRLLSDRFSAERPKGSFSTLEIQRTEQGDSAMYLCASSFPGQDYEQYFGPGTRLTVT.

The chain couples TRBV5-1 to TRBJ2-3; 11 bases match TRBD2. Trimming at V came to 3 bases and at J to 2 bases, leaving 5 bases not matched to a gene. The CDR3 spans 16 residues. Germline V lookup: CDR1 SGHRS, CDR2 YFSETQ. The CDR3 region has the DNA TGCGCCAGCAGCTACTTAGCGGGAGGGATCACAGATACGCAGTATTTT. It yields the protein CASSYLAGGITDTQYF.

In this sample, this clonotype turned up many times. The genes are TRBV12-3 or TRBV12-4 and TRBJ2-1; 9 nucleotides match TRBD2. The J segment lost 6 bases and the V segment lost 1 base, leaving 7 bases of the junction unmatched. The CDR3 runs 16 residues. The CDR3 region has the DNA TGTGCCAGCAGTTTAGAGCCGGGACTAGCCCGCAATGAGCAGTTCTTC. This codes for CASSLEPGLARNEQFF.

This clonotype showed up just a few times. The J gene is TRBJ2-1, the V gene TRBV5-4; D not resolved. This CDR3 region has 14 residues. V was shortened by 2 bases and J by 2 bases, with 8 bases between the two germline ends. Germline V CDR1 and CDR2: SGHNT, YYREEE (reference sequence). The CDR3: CASSFLATYNEQFF. For the CDR3, the DNA is TGTGCCAGCAGCTTCTTAGCTACCTACAATGAGCAGTTCTTC.

This clonotype was seen many times. The chain uses TRBV12-3 or TRBV12-4 and TRBJ2-1; 12 nucleotides align to TRBD2. V dropped 5 bases and J dropped 9; count of bases not matched to a gene: 5. The CDR3 consists of 14 residues. CDR3 in DNA: TGTGCCAGCAGTCTCGGACTAGCGGGAATTGAGCAGTTCTTC. The encoded protein is CASSLGLAGIEQFF.

This rearrangement joins TRBV28 to TRBJ2-5; 11 bases map to TRBD1. Germline values: CDR1 MDHEN, CDR2 SYDVKM. V shed 5 bases and J 1 base; nucleotides not matched to a gene: 3. This CDR3 is built from 15 residues. CDR3 bases: TGTGCCAGCAGTGGGACAGGGGGTCTCCAAGAGACCCAGTACTTC. It is translated as CASSGTGGLQETQYF.

The sample holds a few counts of this clonotype. The CDR3 sequence: CSARQYYEQYF. For the CDR3, the DNA is TGCAGTGCCAGACAGTACTACGAGCAGTACTTC. The gene calls are TRBV20-1 and TRBJ2-7; tentatively, D is TRBD1 (5 bases). Germline CDR1 and CDR2: DFQATT and SNEGSKA (reference sequence). CDR3 length equals 11 residues. The germline V and J ends were trimmed by 6 bases and 3 bases, with 9 bases remaining between them.

This clonotype has at least ten counts. The rearrangement joins TRBV7-9 to TRBJ2-5; 8 bases align to TRBD1. The V gene end was trimmed by 5 bases and the J gene end by 4 bases; junction bases not matched to a gene: 6. From germline, CDR1 is SEHNR and CDR2 FQNEAQ (reference sequence). The CDR3 consists of 14 residues. The DNA for the CDR3 is TGTGCCAGCAGCCGTTGGGACAGGCTAGAGACCCAGTACTTC. It codes for CASSRWDRLETQYF.

This rearrangement joins TRBV30 to TRBJ2-3; D unclear. The germline V and J ends were trimmed by 5 bases and 1 base, with 10 bases remaining between them. CDR3 length: 13 residues. Looked up from germline, CDR1 is GTSNPN and CDR2 is SVGIG (reference sequence). The CDR3 DNA sequence: TGTGCCTGGCTCCCCCGCGGCACAGATACGCAGTATTTT. Protein product: CAWLPRGTDTQYF.

A remark on this clonotype: A much bigger clone sits one base away, suggesting this may be a read error. The gene calls are TRBV20-1 and TRBJ2-1; no clear D gene. This CDR3 comprises 14 residues. CDR1 and CDR2 from the germline V gene are DFQATT and SNEGSKA (reference sequence). The CDR3 here is CSARDQRAYYEQFF. Here the CDR3 DNA reads TGCAGTGCTAGAGACCAGAGAGCCTACTATGAGCAGTTCTTC.

The chain joins TRBV6-5 to TRBJ1-5; tentatively, D is TRBD1 (5 bases). The CDR3 covers 17 residues. With 6 bases removed from V and 0 bases from J, the gap between germline ends came to 18 bases. Germline CDR1 reads MNHEY; CDR2 reads SVGAGI. The CDR3 region has the DNA TGTGCCAGCAGCTACCGAGACAGTTTCCTTAGCAATCAGCCCCAGCATTTT. Its translation is CASSYRDSFLSNQPQHF.

This clonotype was observed a few times. The rearrangement uses TRBV20-1 and TRBJ2-1; D not resolved. Germline V gives CDR1 DFQATT, CDR2 SNEGSKA (reference sequence). The CDR3 loop spans 17 amino acids. V dropped 3 bases and J dropped 0 bases, with 18 bases sitting between them. CDR3 nucleotide sequence: TGCAGTGCTAGGGCTAGTAATACGGCAAGCTCCTACAATGAGCAGTTCTTC. Translating gives CSARASNTASSYNEQFF.

The chain joins TRBV12-3 or TRBV12-4 to TRBJ2-1; 8 positions agree with TRBD2. J was trimmed by 4 bases and V by 5 bases; bases with no gene match: 10. The CDR3 covers 16 residues. CDR3 sequence: CASSTELAVSYNEQFF. For the CDR3, the DNA is TGTGCCAGCAGTACTGAACTAGCGGTTTCATACAATGAGCAGTTCTTC.

This clonotype was seen at least ten times. J is TRBJ2-4 and V is TRBV7-9, with 10 nucleotides matching TRBD1. The CDR3 consists of 16 residues. Germline CDR1 reads SEHNR; CDR2 reads FQNEAQ (reference sequence). Germline trimming cut 4 bases from V and 8 bases from J; bases unmatched to any gene: 11. The CDR3 spells CASSSGPGTGVDIQYF. The CDR3 DNA reads TGTGCCAGCAGCTCGGGGCCCGGGACAGGGGTGGACATTCAGTACTTC.

A remark on this clonotype: The junction departs from germline at one end; a sequencing error may be responsible. V usage is TRBV5-1 and J usage is TRBJ2-7, with TRBD1 matching over 7 bases. The CDR3 is 14 amino acids. The germline CDR1 and CDR2 sequences are SGHRS and YFSETQ. The CDR3 region is CAISSRQGPYEQYF. DNA of the CDR3: TGTGCCATCAGCTCCCGACAGGGACCCTACGAGCAGTACTTC. Complete variable domain (other parts from reference TRBV5-1 and TRBJ2-7): KAGVTQTPRYLIKTRGQQVTLSCSPISGHRSVSWYQQTPGQGLQFLFEYFSETQRNKGNFPGRFSGRQFSNSRSEMNVSTLELGDSALYLCAISSRQGPYEQYFGPGTRLTVT.